This T cell receptor (beta chain) was obtained from a study of shared clonotypes between healthy human individuals. Germline-derived CDR1 and CDR2 are MNHEY and SVGAGI. V lost 4 bases to trimming and J lost 5 bases; unmatched junction nucleotides: 1. This CDR3 has 12 amino acids. Produced via immunoSEQ multiplex PCR; TCRdb's table is partial and in-frame only. The data contain about 2.4 million clones, 85% to 95% of them seen just once; the ten biggest clones take up over 0.12%. Sequencing was done on a sample of naive CD4+ T cells sorted from blood. Subset of the sample: CD45RA+ positively selected. This clonotype was obtained from a man younger than 35 in good health. V and J are TRBV6-5 and TRBJ2-5, with TRBD2 matching over 7 bases. The CDR3 here is CASSSRGETQYF. The CDR3, as DNA: TGTGCCAGCAGTTCGCGGGGGGAGACCCAGTACTTC.